A selection of T cell receptor beta chains follows, all from one sample in a study of PD-L1 blockade in urothelial cancer. Method: immunoSEQ multiplex PCR; TCRdb's copy keeps in-frame clones and lacks some. Of around 47,000 clones listed, roughly 86% were seen once; the top ten hold less than 15%. The starting material was PBMCs, obtained around atezolizumab (anti-PD-L1) treatment. These receptors all come from a man between 60 and 75 years old with urothelial cancer. Each CDR3 is given with its conserved first and last residue.

J gene,V gene,CDR3 length,CDR3 protein
TRBJ2-3,TRBV11-3,15,CASSTGDRRTDTQYF
TRBJ2-2,TRBV7-9,16,CASSVTRQLNTGELFF
TRBJ2-1,TRBV28,12,CASSFPLAEQFF
TRBJ2-1,TRBV5-1,16,CASSLEPGQGYNEQFF
TRBJ2-7,TRBV2,14,CASSDTGGRDEQYF
TRBJ2-3,TRBV5-1,15,CASSLAGHSTDTQYF
TRBJ1-2,TRBV6-5,13,CASRTGLSYGYTF
TRBJ2-2,TRBV5-4,14,CASSPIGGTGELFF
TRBJ2-2,TRBV6-5,16,CASSYYRGSGTGELFF
TRBJ2-7,TRBV29-1,12,CSVRQGAYEQYF
TRBJ2-3,TRBV10-3,15,CAISDGGTSTDTQYF
TRBJ2-1,TRBV10-3,15,CAISENSGTGNEQFF
TRBJ1-4,TRBV29-1,15,CSVEDGTGGREKLFF
TRBJ2-3,TRBV28,12,CATRLAVDTQYF
TRBJ2-6,TRBV5-8,18,CASSLVGRGISGANVLTF
TRBJ2-1,TRBV29-1,14,CSVHYSFSYNEQFF
TRBJ1-2,TRBV5-1,13,CASSQRTGDGYTF
TRBJ2-2,TRBV27,17,CASSFGRLAGDHGELFF
TRBJ2-5,TRBV2,12,CASSVSEETQYF
TRBJ2-2,TRBV7-2,15,CASSLEVRNTGELFF
TRBJ1-3,TRBV5-1,14,CASSLETGGNTIYF
TRBJ1-4,TRBV6-1,15,CASRASTGGNEKLFF
TRBJ1-3,TRBV15,16,CATSRGRQGPGNTIYF
TRBJ2-1,TRBV7-2,16,CASSLQGGRWGNEQFF
TRBJ2-7,TRBV6-1,13,CASSQGQSYEQYF
TRBJ1-2,TRBV6-5,15,CASSFTGVLGYGYTF
TRBJ2-3,TRBV7-6,15,CASSLVGGAVDTQYF
TRBJ2-3,TRBV10-3,17,CAISESGASGGTDTQYF
TRBJ2-1,TRBV10-1,15,CASSEVSGSLNEQFF
TRBJ2-3,TRBV7-2,13,CASSSSVTDTQYF
TRBJ2-5,TRBV5-4,14,CASSLERFKETQYF
TRBJ2-7,TRBV5-4,13,CASSFGETSEQYF
TRBJ2-2,TRBV2,13,CASSQTYTGELFF
TRBJ1-6,TRBV5-6,13,CASSQKGVSPLHF
TRBJ2-3,TRBV27,15,CASSLRGQSTDTQYF
TRBJ2-4,TRBV19,15,CASSPDRVGGNIQYF
TRBJ2-7,TRBV5-6,16,CASSSLSGVYSYEQYF
TRBJ2-3,TRBV5-1,15,CASSWDRPGTDTQYF
TRBJ2-7,TRBV4-2,15,CASSQIGEYSYEQYF
TRBJ2-1,TRBV30,11,CACRAPGEQFF
TRBJ2-3,TRBV28,14,CASRGLLITDTQYF
TRBJ2-7,TRBV19,14,CASSMSMEAYEQYF
TRBJ2-7,TRBV5-1,15,CASSSSGWGSYEQYF
TRBJ2-7,TRBV5-1,14,CASSTRQGTNEQYF
TRBJ1-1,TRBV30,14,CAWRARASRTEAFF
TRBJ2-3,TRBV7-2,16,CASSVRAGRRTDTQYF
TRBJ2-7,TRBV28,15,CASSFYAGARYEQYF
TRBJ2-7,TRBV11-2,12,CASSFQAYEQYF
TRBJ1-6,TRBV5-1,15,CASRTGQGINSPLHF
TRBJ2-3,TRBV11-2,15,CASSLDSRPTDTQYF
TRBJ2-1,TRBV5-1,13,CASNAAGYNEQFF
TRBJ1-1,TRBV19,14,CASRPGTGVGEAFF
TRBJ2-3,TRBV28,15,CASSTSGASRNTQYF
TRBJ2-1,TRBV6-5,15,CASKLAGERDHEQFF
TRBJ2-7,TRBV2,13,CASKGQVRYEQYF